The subject of this entry is one T cell receptor beta chain. Authors' analysis steps: The authors estimated nucleated cell counts from reference gene primer amplification. Repertoires were generated with immunoSEQ multiplex PCR, while TCRdb's copy carries only in-frame clones and drops some. That table supplies the V and J calls and clone size; D and trimming were determined from the DNA. The top ten clones hold about a sixth of a sample with 85,000 to 100,000 clones, less than 85% of them seen once. The CDR3 has 16 amino acids. Germline lookup yields CDR1 MNHEY and CDR2 SVGEGT. Trimming pared 3 bases from V and 2 bases from J, leaving 14 bases between. These data are taken from a study of blood T cell repertoires in COVID-19. Study at large: The United States, Italy and Spain were the sources of the acute and convalescent COVID-19 samples. PBMCs, B-cell-depleted T cells, or T cells provided the cDNA or gDNA that made up the material.

The sequenced sample was peripheral blood. The sequence derives from an elderly woman with active or convalescent COVID-19. This sequence joins TRBV6-2 or TRBV6-3 and TRBJ2-1, with D perhaps matching TRBD2 (6 bases). This chain's CDR3 is CASSYPRSGPYNEQFF. CDR3 sequence (DNA): TGTGCCAGCAGTTATCCCCGTAGCGGACCCTACAATGAGCAGTTCTTC.